The 24 T cell receptor beta chains given below trace back to one sample, sequenced in a study of blood T cell repertoires in COVID-19. Here immunoSEQ multiplex PCR was the method, and the copy in TCRdb shows in-frame clones only, minus some. The table includes some 70,000 clones, around 82% detected once. Sample: peripheral blood. These receptors came from a man aged 50-60 years with active COVID-19.

The chain is built from TRBV5-1 and TRBJ2-5; 7 bases fit TRBD2. The CDR3 contains 14 residues. Germline CDR1 is SGHRS and CDR2 is YFSETQ. After removal of 2 bases from V and 4 bases from J, the junction contained 5 bases not matched to a gene. The chain's CDR3 is CASSFGLDLETQYF. In nucleotides, the CDR3 is TGCGCCAGCAGCTTCGGACTAGATCTAGAGACCCAGTACTTC.

The rearrangement joins TRBV21-1 to TRBJ2-3; the table assigns TRBD2, which was not confirmed against the DNA. TRBV21-1 is listed as a pseudogene. The CDR3 totals 16 residues. The chain's CDR3 is CASSHLADPSTDTQYF. The DNA of the CDR3 is TGTGCCAGCAGCCACCTAGCGGACCCATCCACAGATACGCAGTATTTT.

J is TRBJ2-3 and V is TRBV28, with unresolved D. Germline V gene data show CDR1 as MDHEN and CDR2 as SYDVKM. V gave up 2 bases and J gave up 8 bases, with 17 bases separating them. This CDR3 has 15 residues. This CDR3 is CASSLGSRFESTQYF. CDR3 nucleotides: TGTGCCAGCAGTTTAGGAAGCAGGTTCGAAAGTACGCAGTATTTT. Full variable domain (missing parts from reference TRBV28 and TRBJ2-3): DVKVTQSSRYLVKRTGEKVFLECVQDMDHENMFWYRQDPGLGLRLIYFSYDVKMKEKGDIPEGYSVSREKKERFSLILESASTNQTSMYLCASSLGSRFESTQYFGPGTRLTVL.

The chain recombines TRBV2 with TRBJ1-1; a weak D match, TRBD1 (5 bases). Germline V gene sequence: CDR1 SNHLY, CDR2 FYNNEI. The CDR3 runs 13 residues. The germline V and J ends were trimmed by 6 bases and 1 base, with 9 bases remaining between them. CDR3 sequence (DNA): TGTGCCAGCAGACCCAGGGAGAACACTGAAGCTTTCTTT. Its protein product is CASRPRENTEAFF.

The rearrangement joins TRBV6-6 to TRBJ2-7; 9 nucleotides align to TRBD2. This CDR3 comprises 14 residues. The germline CDR1 and CDR2 sequences are MNHNY and SVGAGI (reference sequence). V was pared by 6 bases and J by 2 bases, with 5 bases of the junction left unmatched. The CDR3 DNA is TGTGCCAGCAGATTTCTAGCGGGGACCTACGAGCAGTACTTC. This gives the protein CASRFLAGTYEQYF.

This clone was seen just once. The J gene is TRBJ2-1, the V gene TRBV5-1; 10 nucleotides align to TRBD2. V lost 4 bases to trimming and J lost 7 bases; unmatched junction nucleotides: 8. CDR1 is SGHRS and CDR2 is YFSETQ in the germline V gene. The CDR3 covers 15 residues. The CDR3 region has the DNA TGCGCCAGCAGCGTGCTAGCGGGGGCTACTAATGAGCAGTTCTTC. It is translated as CASSVLAGATNEQFF.

The chain is built from TRBV5-1 and TRBJ2-4; 7 nucleotides match TRBD1. The V segment lost 0 bases and the J segment 9 bases; nucleotides outside the gene matches: 6. The CDR3 length is 14 residues. Germline CDR1 and CDR2: SGHRS and YFSETQ. The CDR3 nucleotides are TGCGCCAGCAGCTTGGAAGGGGGCGAGGGCATTCAGTACTTC. This gives the protein CASSLEGGEGIQYF.

This chain connects TRBV5-1 to TRBJ2-3; no definite D call. The V end lost 2 bases, the J end lost 0 bases, and 13 bases lay between the germline ends. CDR3 length equals 16 residues. Germline CDR1 is SGHRS and CDR2 is YFSETQ. The CDR3 bases are TGCGCCAGCAGCTTAACCTACCCTGTTAGCACAGATACGCAGTATTTT. This encodes CASSLTYPVSTDTQYF. Based on the CDR3 plus reference TRBV5-1 and TRBJ2-3, the full variable domain is KAGVTQTPRYLIKTRGQQVTLSCSPISGHRSVSWYQQTPGQGLQFLFEYFSETQRNKGNFPGRFSGRQFSNSRSEMNVSTLELGDSALYLCASSLTYPVSTDTQYFGPGTRLTVL.

This clone came up a few times. The chain is built from TRBV4-1 and TRBJ1-2; 9 positions match TRBD1. Per germline, CDR1 MGHRA and CDR2 YSYEKL. This CDR3 is built from 14 residues. V gave up 4 bases and J gave up 9 bases; unmatched junction bases: 9. As DNA, the CDR3 is TGCGCCAGCAGCCGGACAGGGGCCCAGAGGAGCTACACCTTC. Amino acids: CASSRTGAQRSYTF.

V usage is TRBV18 and J usage is TRBJ1-2; TRBD1 aligns across 7 bases. Germline V gene lookup returns CDR1 KGHSH and CDR2 LQKENI. The CDR3 extends over 13 amino acids. With 1 base clipped from V and 8 bases from J, the junction kept 4 bases outside the gene matches. The CDR3 DNA reads as TGTGCCAGCTCACCACAGGGGGCTCAAGGCTACACCTTC. Protein sequence: CASSPQGAQGYTF.

This chain links TRBV7-9 with TRBJ2-7; 10 nucleotides line up with TRBD1. This CDR3 region has 15 residues. Germline V gives CDR1 SEHNR, CDR2 FQNEAQ (reference sequence). V lost 6 bases to trimming and J lost 4 bases; unmatched junction nucleotides: 9. CDR3 bases: TGTGCCAGCAGTTCGAGTGGGACAGGGGTGTACGAGCAGTACTTC. This codes for CASSSSGTGVYEQYF. Using reference TRBV7-9 and TRBJ2-7 for the parts outside the CDR3, the full variable domain is DTGVSQNPRHKITKRGQNVTFRCDPISEHNRLYWYRQTLGQGPEFLTYFQNEAQLEKSRLLSDRFSAERPKGSFSTLEIQRTEQGDSAMYLCASSSSGTGVYEQYFGPGTRLTVT.

CDR3 nucleotides: TGTGCCAGCAGTGAGGGGAGGGGTGGCACAGATACGCAGTATTTT. It codes for CASSEGRGGTDTQYF. The rearrangement links TRBV2 to TRBJ2-3, with 7 positions matching TRBD2. The CDR3 has 15 residues. CDR1 and CDR2 from the germline V gene are SNHLY and FYNNEI. With V trimmed by 3 bases and J by 1 base, 4 bases remained unmatched. The full variable domain, in which reference TRBV2 and TRBJ2-3 provide the parts outside the CDR3, is EPEVTQTPSHQVTQMGQEVILRCVPISNHLYFYWYRQILGQKVEFLVSFYNNEISEKSEIFDDQFSVERPDGSNFTLKIRSTKLEDSAMYFCASSEGRGGTDTQYFGPGTRLTVL.

Here the CDR3 DNA reads TGTGCCAGCAGTCAGGACAGGGTGAACACTGAAGCTTTCTTT. Translation: CASSQDRVNTEAFF. The chain carries TRBV6-6 and TRBJ1-1; 8 bases are a match to TRBD1. Trimming took 5 bases from V and 0 from J; bases not matched to a gene: 2. This CDR3 contains 14 residues. The germline gives CDR1 MNHNY, CDR2 SVGAGI (reference sequence).

In DNA, the CDR3 is TGTGCCAGCTCATCTGACATCGCTCCCTCCTACGAGCAGTACTTC. The encoded protein is CASSSDIAPSYEQYF. The chain is built from TRBV18 and TRBJ2-7; unclear D gene. This CDR3 is built from 15 residues. Trimming stripped 5 bases from V and 0 bases from J, with 14 bases between. Germline values: CDR1 KGHSH, CDR2 LQKENI.

Regarding this clone: The sample carries other DNA sequences with the same CDR3. V is TRBV14 and J is TRBJ2-4; possibly TRBD1 for D (7 bases). CDR3 size: 14 residues. The V end lost 2 bases, the J end lost 6 bases, and 11 bases lay between the germline ends. Germline CDR1 is SGHDN and CDR2 is FVKESK. CDR3 DNA: TGTGCCAGCAGCCAACAGGGGGGAGGAAACATTCAGTACTTC. Its protein is CASSQQGGGNIQYF.

The CDR3 here is CASSLATTGGDEKLFF. The CDR3 DNA reads TGTGCCAGCAGCTTGGCCACGACAGGGGGTGATGAAAAACTGTTTTTT. V is TRBV5-5 and J is TRBJ1-4; 9 positions match TRBD1. Per the germline V gene, CDR1 is SGHKS and CDR2 is YYEKEE (reference sequence). This CDR3 region has 16 residues. Trimming at V came to 0 bases and at J to 6 bases, leaving 6 bases not matched to a gene.

The V and J genes are TRBV7-3 and TRBJ2-5; 11 bases are a match to TRBD2. Losses at the gene ends were 4 bases for V and 5 bases for J; bases not matched to a gene: 3. The length of the CDR3 is 14 residues. CDR1 is SGHTA, CDR2 FQGTGA, per germline. CDR3 loop: CASSSLAGGETQYF. CDR3 DNA sequence: TGTGCCAGCAGCTCCTTAGCGGGAGGGGAGACCCAGTACTTC.

V usage is TRBV7-3 and J usage is TRBJ2-5, with 10 bases that match TRBD2. The CDR3 loop spans 14 amino acids. CDR1 and CDR2 (germline): SGHTA, FQGTGA. J was trimmed by 3 bases and V by 4 bases; bases with no gene match: 2. The CDR3 DNA reads as TGTGCCAGCAGCTCAGCGGGAGGGAAAGAGACCCAGTACTTC. Protein sequence: CASSSAGGKETQYF.

This clone was seen more than once but under ten times. The V and J genes are TRBV6-1 and TRBJ2-2, with D hard to call. V lost 1 base to trimming and J lost 6 bases, with 3 bases between them. The CDR3 runs 12 residues. The germline CDR1 and CDR2 sequences are MNHNS and SASEGT. The CDR3 bases are TGTGCCAGCAGTGAAGGGCCCGGGGAGCTGTTTTTT. Translation: CASSEGPGELFF.

The chain joins TRBV7-9 to TRBJ2-5, with D perhaps TRBD1 (6 bases). The CDR3 totals 16 residues. The V and J ends lost 4 bases and 4 bases respectively, with 19 bases between them. CDR1 is SEHNR and CDR2 is FQNEAQ in the germline V gene (reference sequence). Here the CDR3 reads CASSSPLTGAPETQYF. CDR3 DNA sequence: TGTGCCAGCAGCTCTCCCCTGACAGGTGCCCCAGAGACCCAGTACTTC.

The chain uses TRBV19 and TRBJ2-1; TRBD1 might be the D (6 bases). Germline values: CDR1 LNHDA, CDR2 SQIVND (reference sequence). The V end was cut by 4 bases, the J end by 7 bases, with 11 bases between. This CDR3 is built from 13 residues. CDR3 nucleotides: TGTGCCAGTAGTAATACAGGGACAAATGAGCAGTTCTTC. The encoded protein is CASSNTGTNEQFF.

The V gene is TRBV3-1 (or the pseudogene TRBV3-2), the J gene TRBJ2-7; TRBD2 matches 12 bases. Unmatched junction bases numbered 11, after V lost 3 bases and J lost 2 bases. The germline gives CDR1 LGHDT, CDR2 YNNKEL (reference sequence). The CDR3 is made up of 18 amino acids. CDR3 protein: CASSHARGLAGGAYEQYF. The CDR3 nucleotides read TGTGCCAGCAGCCACGCCCGGGGGCTAGCGGGAGGGGCCTACGAGCAGTACTTC.

This sequence joins TRBV19 and TRBJ1-1; 9 bases agree with TRBD1. Germline V gene sequence: CDR1 LNHDA, CDR2 SQIVND (reference sequence). The ends lost 8 bases at V and 4 bases at J; junction bases unmatched: 8. This CDR3 region has 14 residues. This CDR3 is CASRHRDRATEAFF. In DNA, the CDR3 is TGTGCCAGTCGTCACCGGGACAGGGCCACTGAAGCTTTCTTT.

This clone showed up just a few times. The chain has TRBV29-1 and TRBJ2-7, with 7 positions matching TRBD1. The V gene's germline CDR1 is SQVTM and CDR2 ANQGSEA. This CDR3 is built from 15 residues. With 2 bases clipped from V and 0 bases from J, the junction kept 7 bases outside the gene matches. CDR3 coding DNA: TGCAGCGTTGAATACCCGGGACAGAGCTCCTACGAGCAGTACTTC. Translation gives CSVEYPGQSSYEQYF.